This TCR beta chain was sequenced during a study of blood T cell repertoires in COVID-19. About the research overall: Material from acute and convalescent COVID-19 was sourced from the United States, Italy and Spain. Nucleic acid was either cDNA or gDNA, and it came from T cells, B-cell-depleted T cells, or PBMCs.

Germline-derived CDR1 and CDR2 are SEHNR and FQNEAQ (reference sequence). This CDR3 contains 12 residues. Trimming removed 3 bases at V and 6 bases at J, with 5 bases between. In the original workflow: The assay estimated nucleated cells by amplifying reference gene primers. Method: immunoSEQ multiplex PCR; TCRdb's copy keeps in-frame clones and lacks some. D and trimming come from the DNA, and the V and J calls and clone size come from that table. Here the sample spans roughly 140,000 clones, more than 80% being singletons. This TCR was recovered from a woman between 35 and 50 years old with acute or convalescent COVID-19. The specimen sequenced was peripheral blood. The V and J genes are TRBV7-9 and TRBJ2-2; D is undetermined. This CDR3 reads CASSFNPGELFF. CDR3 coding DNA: TGTGCCAGCAGCTTCAATCCCGGGGAGCTGTTTTTT.